This T cell receptor beta chain was recovered during a study of blood T cell repertoires in COVID-19. Whole-study context: COVID-19 samples from acute and convalescent phases originated in the United States, Italy and Spain. Sources were T cells, B-cell-depleted T cells, or PBMCs; the material itself was cDNA or gDNA.

Germline lookup yields CDR1 WNHNN and CDR2 SYGVQD (reference sequence). V was trimmed by 8 bases and J by 0 bases, leaving 13 bases between them. The CDR3 runs to 15 residues. In terms of age and location, participants ranged from roughly 18 to 100 years and lived in 24 US areas. Methods used by the authors: By means of reference gene primer amplification, nucleated cell counts were estimated. Sequencing used immunoSEQ multiplex PCR; TCRdb keeps in-frame clones, though not all of them. V and J calls plus clone size are reproduced from that table; the DNA served to infer D and trimming. This repertoire shows 300,000 to 500,000 clones, roughly 88% found once; its top ten account for about 0.89%.

This TCR was recovered from a woman younger than 45 with acute COVID-19. The chain is built from TRBV10-1 and TRBJ1-4, with D tentatively TRBD1 (6 bases). Sequenced sample: PBMCs or T cells enriched from blood (not recorded which). CDR3 nucleotide sequence: TGCGCCAGCGGGGCAGGGGCTTCAACTAATGAAAAACTGTTTTTT. The encoded protein is CASGAGASTNEKLFF.